This T cell receptor beta chain was sequenced for a study of T cell changes during pregnancy in multiple sclerosis. The method was immunoSEQ multiplex PCR; TCRdb's version includes in-frame clones alone and lacks a portion of them. The table lists roughly 76,000 clones, about 90% of them singletons, with roughly 0.29% in the top ten. This CDR3 has 16 residues. Germline-derived CDR1 and CDR2 are SEHNR and FQNEAQ (reference sequence). With V trimmed by 5 bases and J by 0 bases, 7 bases remained unmatched. The source was CD4+ T cells from peripheral blood mononuclear cells, collected after pregnancy. This TCR came from a female donor with multiple sclerosis, enrolled in a pregnancy study. The J gene is TRBJ2-3, the V gene TRBV7-9; TRBD2 aligns across 8 bases. The CDR3 loop reads CASSQGASGSTDTQYF. The CDR3, as DNA: TGTGCCAGCAGCCAAGGGGCTAGCGGGAGCACAGATACGCAGTATTTT.